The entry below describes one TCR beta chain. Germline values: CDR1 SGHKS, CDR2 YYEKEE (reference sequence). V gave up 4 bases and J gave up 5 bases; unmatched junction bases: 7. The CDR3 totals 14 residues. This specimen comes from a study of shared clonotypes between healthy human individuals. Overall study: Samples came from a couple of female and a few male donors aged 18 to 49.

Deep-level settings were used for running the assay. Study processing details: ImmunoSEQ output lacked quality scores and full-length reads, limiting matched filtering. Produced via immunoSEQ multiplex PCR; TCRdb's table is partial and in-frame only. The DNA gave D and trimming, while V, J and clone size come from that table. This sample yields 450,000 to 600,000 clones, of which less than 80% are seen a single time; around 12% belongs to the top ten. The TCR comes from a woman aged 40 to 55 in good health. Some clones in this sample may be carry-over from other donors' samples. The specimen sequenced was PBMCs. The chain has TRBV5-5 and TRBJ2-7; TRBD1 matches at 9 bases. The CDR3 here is CASSQGQGFHEQYF. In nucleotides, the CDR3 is TGTGCCAGCAGCCAGGGACAGGGTTTCCACGAGCAGTACTTC.